This TCR beta chain derives from a study of blood T cells in healthy people across ages. Study results and limitations: Changes in expanded clonotypes were possibly confounded, as the CMV status of donors was unknown. While age rose, TCR beta diversity per million T cells dropped in a roughly linear way.

Healthy Caucasian individuals from Russia aged 6 to 90 served as donors. A remark on this clonotype: Its antigen remains unknown.

The second PCR ran roughly 7 to 12 cycles with a sample-barcoded 5' primer and J-beta primers. TCRdb fed the 5' RACE reads into MiXCR, producing one record per CDR3 protein. The table lists some 1.4 million distinct CDR3 sequences, about 40% of them singletons. CDR1 is SGHRS, CDR2 YFSETQ, per germline. V was pared by 4 bases and J by 0 bases, with 8 bases between. The CDR3 runs to 15 residues. The source of this sequence is a woman between 18 and 30 years old in good health. The J gene is TRBJ2-6, the V gene TRBV5-1, with unresolved D. The sample comprised blood. The CDR3: CASSTENSGANVLTF. The CDR3 DNA sequence: TGCGCCAGCAGCACCGAAAACTCTGGGGCCAACGTCCTGACTTTC.